The next 25 T cell receptor beta chains were all read from a single sample in a study of blood T cell repertoires in COVID-19. Generated by immunoSEQ multiplex PCR, the TCRdb table keeps only in-frame clones and is missing some. The table lists some 270,000 clones, 89% of them singletons, with approximately 4.6% in the top ten. The sequenced sample was peripheral blood. The receptors were gathered from a woman between 40 and 50 years old who had recovered from COVID-19.

The chain uses TRBV2 and TRBJ2-5, with D perhaps TRBD2 (6 bases). The CDR3 is 18 amino acids. The germline V and J ends were trimmed by 6 bases and 3 bases, with 26 bases remaining between them. Germline V gene sequence: CDR1 SNHLY, CDR2 FYNNEI. CDR3 sequence reads: CASSSLFWAGREEETQYF. The CDR3 nucleotides read TGTGCCAGCAGCTCACTGTTTTGGGCAGGGCGGGAAGAAGAGACCCAGTACTTC.

The chain combines TRBV3-1 (or the pseudogene TRBV3-2) with TRBJ1-6; TRBD1 might be the D (6 bases). This CDR3 region has 15 residues. In germline, CDR1 is LGHDT, CDR2 YNNKEL (reference sequence). V was pared by 0 bases and J by 9 bases, with 12 bases between. The CDR3 DNA is TGTGCCAGCAGCCAAGAAGCGGGGGGCAGTTCACCCCTCCACTTT. Translated: CASSQEAGGSSPLHF.

The gene calls are TRBV24-1 and TRBJ1-1, with 9 bases lining up with TRBD1. Trimming at V came to 4 bases and at J to 4 bases, leaving 6 bases not matched to a gene. The germline gives CDR1 KGHDR, CDR2 SFDVKD. The CDR3 totals 15 residues. CDR3 in amino acids: CATSDGTGQGTEAFF. The DNA for the CDR3 is TGTGCCACCAGTGACGGGACAGGGCAAGGCACTGAAGCTTTCTTT.

The rearrangement joins TRBV5-5 to TRBJ2-1; 7 nucleotides agree with TRBD2. The CDR3 is made up of 12 amino acids. With V trimmed by 7 bases and J by 9 bases, 7 bases remained unmatched. The V gene's germline CDR1 is SGHKS and CDR2 YYEKEE (reference sequence). For the CDR3, the DNA is TGTGCCAGCTGGGTAGCGGGCACTGAGCAGTTCTTC. It codes for CASWVAGTEQFF.

This clone was detected once. The chain has TRBV3-1 (or the pseudogene TRBV3-2) and TRBJ1-5, with a weak D call TRBD1 (5 bases). This CDR3 spans 13 amino acids. V lost 5 bases and J 4 bases, leaving 9 bases between the germline ends. The germline gives CDR1 LGHDT, CDR2 YNNKEL (reference sequence). Here the CDR3 DNA reads TGTGCCAGCAGCGGGACTGAGAATCAGCCCCAGCATTTT. It specifies CASSGTENQPQHF.

In DNA, the CDR3 is TGTGCCAGCAGTTTATCGGCGGGTCGGTCTGGCTACACCTTC. This gives the protein CASSLSAGRSGYTF. The chain has TRBV27 and TRBJ1-2; unclear D gene. This CDR3 spans 14 amino acids. V was trimmed by 0 bases and J by 7 bases, leaving 12 bases between them. Germline V gene sequence: CDR1 MNHEY, CDR2 SMNVEV (reference sequence).

The rearrangement uses TRBV9 and TRBJ2-2; D not resolved. The V end was cut by 0 bases, the J end by 4 bases, with 10 bases between. This CDR3 is 15 amino acids long. The V gene's germline CDR1 is SGDLS and CDR2 YYNGEE. The CDR3 loop reads CASSVAPQSTGELFF. The DNA of the CDR3 is TGTGCCAGCAGCGTAGCCCCTCAGTCCACCGGGGAGCTGTTTTTT.

This clone appeared once. The genes are TRBV6-5 and TRBJ2-5; TRBD2 matches at 9 bases. Germline CDR1 is MNHEY and CDR2 is SVGAGI. J lost 6 bases, V lost 2 bases, and 10 bases had no gene match. The CDR3 is 16 residues long. The CDR3 loop is CASSYQAGGPGKTQYF. The CDR3 DNA follows: TGTGCCAGCAGTTACCAGGCGGGGGGGCCTGGGAAGACCCAGTACTTC.

This clone was seen only a few times. This chain connects TRBV30 to TRBJ1-2; 7 bases align to TRBD1. There are 10 residues in the CDR3. Germline-derived CDR1 and CDR2 are GTSNPN and SVGIG (reference sequence). The V segment lost 6 bases and the J segment 7 bases; nucleotides outside the gene matches: 2. The CDR3 nucleotides are TGTGCCTGTTACAGGGGTGGCTACACCTTC. This codes for CACYRGGYTF. The full variable domain, in which reference TRBV30 and TRBJ1-2 provide the parts outside the CDR3, is SQTIHQWPATLVQPVGSPLSLECTVEGTSNPNLYWYRQAAGRGLQLLFYSVGIGQISSEVPQNLSASRPQDRQFILSSKKLLLSDSGFYLCACYRGGYTFGSGTRLTVV.

The chain carries TRBV30 and TRBJ1-1, with 8 bases identical to TRBD1. CDR1 GTSNPN and CDR2 SVGIG come from the germline V gene (reference sequence). The CDR3 totals 14 residues. Trimming removed 3 bases from V and 2 bases from J; junction bases left unmatched: 5. The CDR3, as DNA: TGTGCCTGGAGCTTCGGGACAGGCAACACTGAAGCTTTCTTT. Translating it yields CAWSFGTGNTEAFF.

J is TRBJ2-1 and V is TRBV7-2, with 13 bases fitting TRBD2. The CDR3 is 17 residues long. Per germline, CDR1 SGHTA and CDR2 FQGNSA. With 5 bases clipped from V and 6 bases from J, the junction kept 10 bases outside the gene matches. The CDR3 DNA reads TGTGCCAGCAGCACCTCCGGCCGGACTAGCGGGAGCAATGAGCAGTTCTTC. Encoded protein: CASSTSGRTSGSNEQFF.

V is TRBV3-1 (or the pseudogene TRBV3-2) and J is TRBJ1-4, with a tentative D call TRBD1 (6 bases). Germline V gene lookup returns CDR1 LGHDT and CDR2 YNNKEL (reference sequence). The ends were cut back, 4 bases at V and 7 bases at J, with 19 bases in the middle. The CDR3 consists of 16 residues. The CDR3 loop reads CASSREPTGGGEKLFF. Written as DNA, the CDR3 is TGTGCCAGCAGCCGCGAACCGACAGGTGGGGGTGAAAAACTGTTTTTT.

The chain couples TRBV30 to TRBJ2-1; unclear D gene. Trimming shortened V by 0 bases and J by 0 bases, and 6 bases separated the two germline ends. From germline, CDR1 is GTSNPN and CDR2 SVGIG (reference sequence). CDR3 length: 14 residues. The CDR3 here is CAWSVSRSYNEQFF. DNA for the CDR3: TGTGCCTGGAGTGTATCGCGCTCCTACAATGAGCAGTTCTTC.

V gene TRBV5-1 combines with J gene TRBJ1-1, with a possible D match to TRBD1 (6 bases). The V end lost 4 bases, the J end lost 2 bases, and 9 bases lay between the germline ends. In germline, CDR1 is SGHRS, CDR2 YFSETQ. This CDR3 comprises 13 residues. The CDR3 nucleotides read TGCGCCAGCAGCGGGACACACAACACTGAAGCTTTCTTT. Its translation: CASSGTHNTEAFF.

This chain joins TRBV7-9 and TRBJ2-1; D gene uncertain. The length of the CDR3 is 11 residues. The V gene's germline CDR1 is SEHNR and CDR2 FQNEAQ (reference sequence). Trimming removed 4 bases at V and 6 bases at J, with 4 bases between. The DNA of the CDR3 is TGTGCCAGCAGCTCTTTCAATGAGCAGTTCTTC. It codes for CASSSFNEQFF.

This sequence joins TRBV25-1 and TRBJ2-1; TRBD2 is a possible D gene (5 bases). The CDR3 has 15 amino acids. Trimming shortened V by 4 bases and J by 9 bases, and 19 bases separated the two germline ends. The germline V gene encodes CDR1 MGHDK and CDR2 SYGVNS. The CDR3 region is CASSAPRAFGSEQFF. DNA of the CDR3: TGTGCCAGCAGTGCTCCGAGGGCTTTCGGAAGTGAGCAGTTCTTC. The full variable domain, its missing parts supplied by reference TRBV25-1 and TRBJ2-1, is EADIYQTPRYLVIGTGKKITLECSQTMGHDKMYWYQQDPGMELHLIHYSYGVNSTEKGDLSSESTVSRIRTEHFPLTLESARPSHTSQYLCASSAPRAFGSEQFFGPGTRLTVL.

This chain links TRBV10-2 with TRBJ2-2; 9 bases agree with TRBD2. Trimming removed 1 base from V and 7 bases from J; junction bases left unmatched: 7. Germline V lookup: CDR1 WSHSY, CDR2 SAAADI. This CDR3 has 16 amino acids. The CDR3 region is CASSEWSPSGIGELFF. The CDR3 DNA sequence: TGCGCCAGCAGTGAGTGGAGTCCTAGCGGGATCGGGGAGCTGTTTTTT.

The chain employs TRBV19 and TRBJ1-2, with 9 bases that match TRBD1. Trimming cost V 6 bases and J 0 bases; bases outside gene matches: 8. This CDR3 is built from 16 residues. Germline CDR1 reads LNHDA; CDR2 reads SQIVND (reference sequence). The CDR3 reads CASSRGQGRANYGYTF. Written as DNA, the CDR3 is TGTGCCAGTAGCCGCGGACAGGGGAGGGCTAACTATGGCTACACCTTC.

The chain joins TRBV6-4 to TRBJ2-3; 15 bases match TRBD2. The germline CDR1 and CDR2 sequences are MRHNA and SNTAGT. V lost 2 bases, J lost 2 bases, and 11 bases stayed unmatched. The CDR3 totals 20 residues. CDR3 amino acids: CASSDEGLAGGLYTTDTQYF. In nucleotides, the CDR3 is TGTGCCAGCAGTGACGAGGGACTAGCGGGGGGTCTCTACACCACAGATACGCAGTATTTT.

Here the CDR3 DNA reads TGCGCCAGCAGCCCTCGAGGGATCTCTGAAGCTTTCTTT. Translated: CASSPRGISEAFF. The chain links TRBV5-1 to TRBJ1-1; no definite D call. The germline V gene has CDR1 SGHRS and CDR2 YFSETQ. This CDR3 is built from 13 residues. V lost 4 bases and J lost 6, with 13 bases in between. The full variable domain, completed using reference TRBV5-1 and TRBJ1-1, is KAGVTQTPRYLIKTRGQQVTLSCSPISGHRSVSWYQQTPGQGLQFLFEYFSETQRNKGNFPGRFSGRQFSNSRSEMNVSTLELGDSALYLCASSPRGISEAFFGQGTRLTVV.

The genes are TRBV10-1 and TRBJ1-5; D not resolved. V lost 0 bases, J lost 7 bases, and 10 bases lay in between. Germline CDR1 is WNHNN and CDR2 is SYGVQD (reference sequence). CDR3 size: 14 residues. In DNA, the CDR3 is TGCGCCAGCAGTGAGTCGACTGCGGGGCAGCCCCAGCATTTT. This codes for CASSESTAGQPQHF.

This clone was detected once. The gene calls are TRBV28 and TRBJ1-1; 8 nucleotides align to TRBD1. Germline V gives CDR1 MDHEN, CDR2 SYDVKM. The V and J ends lost 5 bases and 5 bases, in that order; junction bases with no gene match: 13. The CDR3 sequence is 16 residues long. The CDR3 protein is CASSPNPQGARTEAFF. Here the CDR3 DNA reads TGTGCCAGCAGTCCAAACCCCCAGGGGGCGCGGACTGAAGCTTTCTTT.

The V gene is TRBV9, the J gene TRBJ2-3; D not certain. With 1 base removed from V and 0 bases from J, the gap between germline ends came to 6 bases. The CDR3 covers 14 residues. Germline V gene data show CDR1 as SGDLS and CDR2 as YYNGEE. Here the CDR3 reads CASSVSTSTDTQYF. DNA of the CDR3: TGTGCCAGCAGCGTAAGTACTAGCACAGATACGCAGTATTTT.

The chain employs TRBV21-1 and TRBJ2-1; the D call in the table, TRBD2, was not verified against the DNA. TRBV21-1 is described as a pseudogene. This CDR3 has 17 residues. The CDR3 DNA sequence: TGTGCCAGCAGCAATTGCTCTCGCGGGAGCTCCTACAATGAGCAGTTCTTC. This encodes CASSNCSRGSSYNEQFF.

The rearrangement links TRBV28 to TRBJ2-3; 14 bases align to TRBD2. CDR3 size: 15 residues. Per germline, CDR1 MDHEN and CDR2 SYDVKM. Trimming removed 5 bases from V and 9 bases from J; junction bases left unmatched: 7. Here the CDR3 DNA reads TGTGCCAGCAGTCCGACTAGCGGGGGGGCGGGCACGCAGTATTTT. The encoded protein is CASSPTSGGAGTQYF.